A single sample is the source of the 7 T cell receptor beta chains below, sequenced in a study of blood T cell repertoires in COVID-19. TCRdb's table, derived via immunoSEQ multiplex PCR, lists solely in-frame clones and lacks some. The top ten hold around 21% of the sample, which has about 40,000 clones, around 87% seen once. Sequenced: peripheral blood. The source is a man aged 55 to 70 with acute or convalescent COVID-19.

The chain carries TRBV27 and TRBJ1-5; D is perhaps TRBD1 (6 bases). Germline CDR1 reads MNHEY; CDR2 reads SMNVEV (reference sequence). CDR3 length equals 16 residues. V lost 5 bases and J lost 4, with 18 bases in between. Here the CDR3 reads CASSSRGGTLNQPQHF. Written as DNA, the CDR3 is TGTGCCAGCAGTAGTAGGGGGGGGACCCTTAATCAGCCCCAGCATTTT.

The CDR3 protein is CASSIYKNTEAFF. CDR3 DNA: TGTGCCAGCAGCATATACAAGAACACTGAAGCTTTCTTT. The rearrangement joins TRBV7-9 to TRBJ1-1, with D uncertain. The V end lost 5 bases, the J end lost 1 base, and 8 bases lay between the germline ends. This CDR3 has 13 residues. Germline V gene lookup returns CDR1 SEHNR and CDR2 FQNEAQ (reference sequence).

The rearrangement joins TRBV7-9 to TRBJ1-1, with 7 bases fitting TRBD1. The CDR3 is 14 residues long. V gave up 5 bases and J gave up 5 bases; unmatched junction bases: 8. Germline V gives CDR1 SEHNR, CDR2 FQNEAQ (reference sequence). The CDR3: CASSQTGQRTEAFF. The CDR3 coding sequence is TGTGCCAGCAGCCAAACGGGACAGCGAACTGAAGCTTTCTTT.

The chain's CDR3 is CASSTSGLTDTQYF. DNA of the CDR3: TGCGCCAGCAGCACTAGCGGGCTCACAGATACGCAGTATTTT. This sequence joins TRBV10-2 and TRBJ2-3; 9 bases are shared with TRBD2. This CDR3 comprises 14 residues. Germline CDR1 is WSHSY and CDR2 is SAAADI. The J segment lost 2 bases and the V segment lost 6 bases, leaving 3 bases of the junction unmatched.

The rearrangement links TRBV19 to TRBJ2-2; D unclear. Germline V CDR1 and CDR2: LNHDA, SQIVND (reference sequence). The V gene lost 5 bases and the J gene lost 4 bases, with 14 bases spanning the gap. The CDR3 is made up of 15 amino acids. The CDR3 protein is CASSRSRSGTGELFF. As DNA, the CDR3 is TGTGCCAGTAGTCGGTCTAGGTCGGGCACCGGGGAGCTGTTTTTT.

The chain carries TRBV5-6 and TRBJ2-3, with D possibly being TRBD2 (5 bases). Looked up from germline, CDR1 is SGHDT and CDR2 is YYEEEE. Trimming took 0 bases from V and 4 from J, leaving 12 bases between them. The CDR3 consists of 15 residues. CDR3 nucleotides: TGTGCCAGCAGCTTGGATGCGGGTGGGTCAGATACGCAGTATTTT. Protein product: CASSLDAGGSDTQYF.

The chain employs TRBV7-8 and TRBJ2-1, with TRBD1 matching 8 bases. Losses at the gene ends were 5 bases for V and 3 bases for J; bases not matched to a gene: 6. CDR3 length equals 15 residues. CDR1 and CDR2 (germline): SGHVS, FQNEAQ. CDR3 bases: TGTGCCAGCAGCGCCTGGACAGGGATCTACAATGAGCAGTTCTTC. The encoded protein is CASSAWTGIYNEQFF.